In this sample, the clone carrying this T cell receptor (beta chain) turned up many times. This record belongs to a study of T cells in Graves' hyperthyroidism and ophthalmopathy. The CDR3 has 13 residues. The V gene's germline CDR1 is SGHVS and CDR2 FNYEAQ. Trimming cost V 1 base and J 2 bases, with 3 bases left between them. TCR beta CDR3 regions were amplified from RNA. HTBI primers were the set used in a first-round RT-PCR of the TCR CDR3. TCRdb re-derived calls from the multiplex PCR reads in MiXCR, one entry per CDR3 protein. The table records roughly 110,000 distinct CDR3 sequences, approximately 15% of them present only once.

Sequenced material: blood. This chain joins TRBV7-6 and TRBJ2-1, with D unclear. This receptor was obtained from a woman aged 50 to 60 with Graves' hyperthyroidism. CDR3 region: CASSLDTYNEQFF. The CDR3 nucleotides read TGTGCCAGCAGCTTAGATACCTACAATGAGCAGTTCTTC.